This TCR beta chain came from a study of control samples from healthy donors and cancer patients. Here immunoSEQ multiplex PCR was the method, and the copy in TCRdb shows in-frame clones only, minus some. The sample shows about 120,000 clones, approximately 90% of them seen only once. Unmatched junction bases numbered 4, after V lost 7 bases and J lost 0 bases. Germline CDR1 and CDR2: SNHLY and FYNNEI. The CDR3 length is 14 residues. This chain links TRBV2 with TRBJ2-3, with TRBD1 matching over 7 bases. Sequencing used blood. This clonotype originated in a woman between 70 and 85 years old in good health. The CDR3 spells CASTGTASTDTQYF. DNA of the CDR3: TGTGCCAGCACCGGGACAGCTAGCACAGATACGCAGTATTTT. Filled out from reference TRBV2 and TRBJ2-3, the complete variable domain reads EPEVTQTPSHQVTQMGQEVILRCVPISNHLYFYWYRQILGQKVEFLVSFYNNEISEKSEIFDDQFSVERPDGSNFTLKIRSTKLEDSAMYFCASTGTASTDTQYFGPGTRLTVL.